The 21 T cell receptor beta chains in this list originate from one sample, sequenced in a study of esophageal squamous cell carcinoma under preoperative chemotherapy. Regarding time point: before preoperative PTX-NDP chemotherapy. A single record per CDR3 protein comes from TCRdb applying MiXCR to the PCR reads. The table lists fewer than 18,000 distinct CDR3 sequences, roughly 60% of them singletons. Sampling was done from a patient given preoperative chemotherapy. The receptors derive from a human donor with esophageal squamous cell carcinoma. The donor label of this sample is uncertain.

A note on this clonotype: A read error may account for a junction end that differs from germline. The J gene is TRBJ2-2, the V gene TRBV6-1, with D perhaps assigned TRBD1 or TRBD2 (5 bases each). CDR1 and CDR2 from the germline V gene are MNHNS and SASEGT. There are 14 residues in the CDR3. This CDR3 reads CASSQGVNTGALFF. In DNA form, the CDR3 reads TGTGCCAGCAGCCAGGGAGTGAACACCGGGGCGCTGTTTTTT.

This chain links TRBV10-3 with TRBJ2-5; perhaps TRBD2 as D (7 bases). The CDR3 runs 14 residues. Looked up from germline, CDR1 is ENHRY and CDR2 is SYGVKD. The CDR3: CAGRGGRDADTQYF. CDR3 in DNA: TGTGCGGGGAGGGGGGGCCGGGACGCAGATACCCAGTACTTC.

On this clonotype itself: The conserved phenylalanine or tryptophan is not found at the CDR3 terminus, so this likely reflects a read error. Because the CDR3's place on the DNA is in doubt, the DNA is left out and the CDR3 is given as listed by TCRdb. The rearrangement links TRBV6-1 to TRBJ2-1; TRBD2 is taken as the D call from the table, unchecked against the DNA. CDR1 MNHNS and CDR2 SASEGT come from the germline V gene. The CDR3 is 16 residues long, ends included. The CDR3 spells CASSEIRSSGKESWYL.

The chain recombines TRBV6-1 with TRBJ2-3; 7 bases are shared with TRBD2. Per germline, CDR1 MNHNS and CDR2 SASEGT. The CDR3 length is 15 residues. V shed 9 bases and J 9 bases; nucleotides not matched to a gene: 18. The CDR3 sequence: CARGPGGGDHETQYF. CDR3 DNA: TGTGCCAGGGGTCCTGGGGGAGGGGACCATGAGACGCAGTATTTT.

This clonotype showed up just a few times. V gene TRBV10-3 combines with J gene TRBJ2-3; TRBD2 agrees at 7 bases. CDR3 size: 15 residues. V was pared by 10 bases and J by 3 bases, with 13 bases of the junction left unmatched. Germline lookup yields CDR1 ENHRY and CDR2 SYGVKD. CDR3 residues: CATQWDGRSTDTQYF. DNA of the CDR3: TGTGCCACCCAATGGGACGGGAGGTCGACAGATACGCAGTATTTT.

This clonotype appeared once. Given a much more abundant clone one base away, this may be a read error. The V call is TRBV11-2, the J call TRBJ2-1, with 12 bases identical to TRBD2. Unmatched junction bases numbered 12, after V lost 2 bases and J lost 13 bases. The V gene's germline CDR1 is SGHAT and CDR2 FQNNGV. The CDR3 runs to 16 residues. The CDR3 coding sequence is TGTGCCAGCAGCTTACTAGCGGGAGGGCCGGGAGAGACCCAGTTCTTC. It yields the protein CASSLLAGGPGETQFF.

This chain connects TRBV6-1 to TRBJ2-2; either TRBD1 or TRBD2 may supply D (6 bases each). Matching the DNA end better, TRBJ2-3 makes the J call doubtful. The CDR3 contains 15 residues. Germline-derived CDR1 and CDR2 are MNHNS and SASEGT. CDR3 residues: CASRTEPGDTGAQYF. The CDR3 DNA reads TGTGCCAGCAGAACCGAACCGGGGGACACCGGGGCGCAGTATTTT.

The V and J genes are TRBV7-9 and TRBJ2-5; perhaps TRBD2 as D (5 bases). Trimming pared 7 bases from V and 11 bases from J, leaving 17 bases between. The CDR3 consists of 12 residues. Germline CDR1 reads SEHNR; CDR2 reads FQNEAQ (reference sequence). DNA for the CDR3: TGTGCCAGCAACCCGGCGAGGACTGAGCAGTACTTC. Its translation: CASNPARTEQYF.

This clonotype was observed once. The rearrangement uses TRBV7-2 and TRBJ2-3; TRBD2 aligns across 8 bases. The better agreement between TRBJ2-7 and the DNA end casts doubt on the J call. Per germline, CDR1 SGHTA and CDR2 FQGNSA. This CDR3 contains 14 residues. The CDR3 DNA follows: TGTGCGGGCAGCGGGGGCAGTAGCGTAGAGACGCAGTACTTC. Protein: CAGSGGSSVETQYF.

This clonotype came up a few times. The chain joins TRBV6-1 to TRBJ2-3; TRBD2 aligns across 9 bases. The CDR3 is 14 residues long. With 8 bases clipped from V and 11 bases from J, the junction kept 14 bases outside the gene matches. Germline V gene data show CDR1 as MNHNS and CDR2 as SASEGT. Written as DNA, the CDR3 is TGTGCCAGCGCGGGGGGGGGGGCCAAAAACATGCAGTATTTT. Translation: CASAGGGAKNMQYF.

As to this clonotype: The junction departs from germline at one end; a sequencing error may be responsible. J is TRBJ2-3 and V is TRBV6-1; tentatively, D is TRBD2 (7 bases). CDR1 and CDR2 (germline): MNHNS, SASEGT. CDR3 size: 16 residues. CDR3: CASRGGGARDEDTQYF. The DNA of the CDR3 is TGTGCCAGCAGGGGAGGGGGGGCACGTGACGAAGATACCCAGTATTTC.

The chain links TRBV7-8 to TRBJ2-1; D unclear. The length of the CDR3 is 16 residues. Trimming left V 5 bases short and J 8 bases short, with 22 bases between. Germline loops: CDR1 SGHVS, CDR2 FQNEAQ. The CDR3: CASSPLNRPKLDEQFF. Written as DNA, the CDR3 is TGTGCCAGCAGCCCACTCAACAGACCTAAGCTCGATGAGCAGTTCTTC. Complete variable domain (other parts from reference TRBV7-8 and TRBJ2-1): GAGVSQSPRYKVAKRGQDVALRCDPISGHVSLFWYQQALGQGPEFLTYFQNEAQLDKSGLPSDRFFAERPEGSVSTLKIQRTQQEDSAVYLCASSPLNRPKLDEQFFGPGTRLTVL.

The rearrangement uses TRBV6-1 and TRBJ2-1, with D maybe TRBD2 (6 bases). The closer fit of TRBJ2-5 to the DNA end suggests the J call may be wrong. The CDR3 extends over 16 amino acids. CDR1 and CDR2 (germline): MNHNS, SASEGT. The CDR3 coding sequence is TGTGCCGGAAAGCCGGGACTCAAAGGAGTAGGAGAGACCCAGTACTTC. Translated, it gives CAGKPGLKGVGETQYF.

Only one count was recorded for this clonotype. The chain combines TRBV9 with TRBJ2-5; D may be TRBD1 or TRBD2 (5 bases each). Germline CDR1 reads SGDLS; CDR2 reads YYNGEE. Trimming cost V 4 bases and J 1 base, with 14 bases left between them. This CDR3 spans 15 amino acids. The CDR3 reads CASSRGAPRQETQYF. CDR3 coding DNA: TGTGCCAGCAGCAGAGGGGCGCCCCGCCAAGAGACCCAGTACTTC.

The J gene is TRBJ2-3, the V gene TRBV4-3; 10 bases line up with TRBD2. The J call may not be correct, given that the DNA end is closer to TRBJ2-7. The CDR3 runs to 14 residues. The germline gives CDR1 LGHNA, CDR2 YSLEER. CDR3 DNA: TGCGCGGGCAGCGGGGGGGTGGGAACAGAGACGCAGTACTTC. This translates into CAGSGGVGTETQYF.

This clonotype turned up a few times. The chain has TRBV6-1 and TRBJ2-1, with D possibly being TRBD2 (6 bases). The CDR3 covers 15 residues. CDR1 is MNHNS and CDR2 is SASEGT in the germline V gene. Trimming cost V 2 bases and J 9 bases, with 17 bases left between them. The CDR3 DNA is TGTGCCAGCAGTGAAAATTCGGGAGTAGTGGGTGAGCAGTTCTTC. Translation: CASSENSGVVGEQFF.

This clonotype was seen a few times. The chain combines TRBV7-8 with TRBJ2-5; 11 nucleotides match TRBD2. The CDR3 has 14 residues. The V gene's germline CDR1 is SGHVS and CDR2 FQNEAQ. The junction had 4 bases not matched to a gene; V was cut back by 5 bases and J by 5 bases. For the CDR3, the DNA is TGTGCCAGCAGCGCTAGCGGGGGGCTTGAGACCCAGTACTTC. Its protein is CASSASGGLETQYF.

This clonotype has more than one count but fewer than ten. The chain has TRBV12-3 or TRBV12-4 and TRBJ2-5; 8 nucleotides align to TRBD2. Trimming at V came to 5 bases and at J to 4 bases, leaving 9 bases not matched to a gene. The CDR3 consists of 15 residues. The CDR3 sequence is CASSPGGGDRETQYF. The CDR3 DNA reads as TGTGCCAGCAGTCCGGGGGGGGGGGACCGAGAGACCCAGTACTTC.

This clonotype was seen more than once but under ten times. The CDR3 ends on some other residue instead of the conserved phenylalanine or tryptophan, so this is likely a read error. The DNA is left out, because the CDR3 cannot be placed on it with certainty; the CDR3 is given as TCRdb lists it. The V and J genes are TRBV6-1 and TRBJ2-6; the table calls TRBD2, which could not be checked here. Germline lookup yields CDR1 MNHNS and CDR2 SASEGT. From its first to its last residue, the CDR3 has 8 amino acids. The CDR3 protein is CASSELGR.

This clonotype occurred a few times. The J gene is TRBJ2-1, the V gene TRBV7-2; 10 nucleotides line up with TRBD2. Germline-derived CDR1 and CDR2 are SGHTA and FQGNSA. J was trimmed by 7 bases and V by 0 bases; bases with no gene match: 9. The CDR3 is made up of 17 amino acids. The DNA for the CDR3 is TGTGCCAGCAGCTTAGCCCCAACTAGCGGGAAAGGGAATGAGCAGTTCTTC. It specifies CASSLAPTSGKGNEQFF.

Many counts were recorded for this clonotype. This chain links TRBV6-5 with TRBJ2-1; 11 bases fit TRBD2. The germline CDR1 and CDR2 sequences are MNHEY and SVGAGI. With V trimmed by 0 bases and J by 4 bases, 8 bases remained unmatched. There are 18 residues in the CDR3. CDR3 nucleotides: TGTGCCAGCAGTTACTCGGGTTTAGCGGGGGGGTTTTACAATGAGCAGTTCTTC. Its protein product is CASSYSGLAGGFYNEQFF.